The TCR beta chain under discussion was sequenced for a study of follicular helper T cells after annual influenza vaccination. Using immunoSEQ multiplex PCR, the repertoire was profiled, and TCRdb retains in-frame clones only, with some absent. This table has 10,000 or so clones, over 65% appearing once. Time point here: 2014-2015 season, pre-vaccination. Per the germline V gene, CDR1 is SNHLY and CDR2 is FYNNEI. V gave up 0 bases and J gave up 6 bases, with 12 bases separating them. The CDR3 length is 15 residues. V is TRBV2 and J is TRBJ1-3; a possible D gene is TRBD1 (5 bases). The clonotype originates from an adult who received the influenza vaccine. The material sequenced was CXCR5- memory CD4+ T cells sorted from blood, taken on the day of influenza vaccination. CDR3 residues: CASSEARGGVNTIYF. The CDR3 DNA reads TGTGCCAGCAGTGAAGCGCGCGGGGGGGTAAACACCATATATTTT.